This TCR beta chain was sequenced in a study of blood T cell repertoires in COVID-19. The table came from immunoSEQ multiplex PCR; TCRdb's copy has only in-frame clones and leaves some out. The sample has around 70,000 clones, about 69% seen once. The CDR3 is made up of 15 amino acids. The ends lost 3 bases at V and 1 base at J; junction bases unmatched: 3. From germline, CDR1 is SGHRS and CDR2 YFSETQ. Sequenced input: peripheral blood. This rearrangement joins TRBV5-1 to TRBJ2-2, with TRBD1 matching 7 bases. This clonotype was obtained from a man aged 65-85 years with acute or convalescent COVID-19. CDR3 protein: CASSSGDRNTGELFF. In nucleotides, the CDR3 is TGCGCCAGCAGCTCAGGGGACAGGAACACCGGGGAGCTGTTTTTT. Looking up the rest from reference TRBV5-1 and TRBJ2-2 gives the full variable domain: KAGVTQTPRYLIKTRGQQVTLSCSPISGHRSVSWYQQTPGQGLQFLFEYFSETQRNKGNFPGRFSGRQFSNSRSEMNVSTLELGDSALYLCASSSGDRNTGELFFGEGSRLTVL.